This TCR beta chain was observed in a study of OX40 agonist ivuxolimab in advanced cancers. Study information: Patients receiving dose escalation had hepatocellular carcinoma, melanoma, renal cell or head and neck cancer.

It was autoimmune disease history or systemic immunosuppression that excluded patients. Some clones are missing from TCRdb's copy, which holds only in-frame ones; the method was immunoSEQ multiplex PCR. The table lists roughly 74,000 clones, roughly 90% of them singletons. General study points: In general, CD8+ T cells held more expanded clones than CD4+ did, on average.

The table lists this clone with a count of one. The antigen is not known. CDR1 SGHAT and CDR2 FQNNGV come from the germline V gene. Unmatched junction bases numbered 7, after V lost 4 bases and J lost 3 bases. The CDR3 runs to 15 residues. The sequencing here drew on CD4+ or CD8+ T cells sorted from blood, taken in a trial of the OX40 agonist ivuxolimab. This chain links TRBV11-2 with TRBJ2-7; TRBD1 matches at 9 bases. The TCR comes from an adult with an advanced solid tumor such as melanoma, head and neck, liver or kidney cancer. The CDR3 DNA reads TGTGCCAGCAGCTACTCACCGGGACAGGGCTACGAGCAGTACTTC. The encoded protein is CASSYSPGQGYEQYF. The full variable domain, rest sourced from reference TRBV11-2 and TRBJ2-7, is EAGVAQSPRYKIIEKRQSVAFWCNPISGHATLYWYQQILGQGPKLLIQFQNNGVVDDSQLPKDRFSAERLKGVDSTLKIQPAKLEDSAVYLCASSYSPGQGYEQYFGPGTRLTVT.